These 9 T cell receptor beta chains were all obtained from the same sample, sequenced in a study of vaccination and CD4 T cells after COVID-19. No antigen has been identified for these receptors. The study sequenced cultured CD4+ T cell DNA using the Oncomine TCR Beta short-read assay. Using its own MiXCR run on the PCR reads, TCRdb lists one record per CDR3 protein. The data contain about 20,000 distinct CDR3 sequences, roughly three fifths of them singletons. Treatment defined: roughly 10-day PBMC culture with coronavirus spike peptide pools or control peptides (ViraFEST assay). The sample consisted of CD4+ T cells from blood, cultured in vitro, taken after SARS-CoV-2 vaccination. The receptors shown here come from a human donor who had recovered from COVID-19.

The chain carries TRBV30 and TRBJ1-6; D is perhaps TRBD1 (5 bases). The CDR3 has 16 residues. V was cut by 6 bases and J by 1 base, with 16 bases left in between. Per the germline V gene, CDR1 is GTSNPN and CDR2 is SVGIG (reference sequence). The CDR3 is CACGDRGRSYNSPLHF. In DNA form, the CDR3 reads TGTGCCTGCGGGGACCGCGGAAGATCCTATAATTCACCCCTCCACTTT. The variable domain in full, completed from reference TRBV30 and TRBJ1-6, reads SQTIHQWPATLVQPVGSPLSLECTVEGTSNPNLYWYRQAAGRGLQLLFYSVGIGQISSEVPQNLSASRPQDRQFILSSKKLLLSDSGFYLCACGDRGRSYNSPLHFGNGTRLTVT.

The chain recombines TRBV11-3 with TRBJ1-2; D may be TRBD1 (6 bases). Germline values: CDR1 SGHNT, CDR2 YENEEA. Trimming removed 4 bases at V and 8 bases at J, with 17 bases between. This CDR3 is 14 amino acids long. The CDR3 DNA is TGTGCCAGCAGCTCCAGGGGAGGATTAGACGGCTACACCTTC. This gives the protein CASSSRGGLDGYTF.

V gene TRBV10-1 combines with J gene TRBJ2-3; D is perhaps TRBD1 or TRBD2 (5 bases each). V was pared by 3 bases and J by 1 base, with 11 bases between. Germline V gene sequence: CDR1 WNHNN, CDR2 SYGVQD (reference sequence). The CDR3 spans 15 residues. The CDR3 loop reads CASSDQGAGTDTQYF. Here the CDR3 DNA reads TGCGCCAGCAGTGACCAGGGAGCCGGCACAGATACGCAGTATTTT.

The chain uses TRBV24-1 and TRBJ2-2; no reliable D call. The CDR3 has 14 amino acids. V lost 5 bases to trimming and J lost 0 bases, with 6 bases between them. CDR1 is KGHDR and CDR2 is SFDVKD in the germline V gene. CDR3 loop: CATSGASNTGELFF. In DNA form, the CDR3 reads TGTGCCACCAGTGGGGCATCGAACACCGGGGAGCTGTTTTTT.

This rearrangement joins TRBV7-8 to TRBJ1-2, with D hard to call. Germline V gene lookup returns CDR1 SGHVS and CDR2 FQNEAQ. V lost 2 bases and J 6 bases, leaving 10 bases between the germline ends. The CDR3 is 13 residues long. In DNA, the CDR3 is TGTGCCAGCAGCTTAAGAGGAGAGCATGGCTACACCTTC. This codes for CASSLRGEHGYTF.

This clonotype has more than one count but fewer than ten. The V gene is TRBV7-2, the J gene TRBJ1-2; TRBD1 might be the D (5 bases). V shed 6 bases and J shed 4 bases, with 15 bases lying between them. The CDR3 spans 14 residues. The germline V gene encodes CDR1 SGHTA and CDR2 FQGNSA. CDR3 amino acids: CASSPTGGFYGYTF. CDR3 sequence (DNA): TGTGCCAGCAGTCCCACTGGGGGGTTCTATGGCTACACCTTC.

This clonotype was recorded once. The chain is built from TRBV6-2 or TRBV6-3 and TRBJ2-1; 9 bases fit TRBD2. This CDR3 is 16 amino acids long. Germline trimming cut 7 bases from V and 2 bases from J; bases unmatched to any gene: 9. Germline values: CDR1 MNHEY, CDR2 SVGEGT. In nucleotides, the CDR3 is TGTGCCAGCACCCCCCCTTTAGCGGGGGCCTACAATGAGCAGTTCTTC. It is translated as CASTPPLAGAYNEQFF.

This clonotype appeared a few times. The CDR3 DNA follows: TGTGCCAGCAGCAGCGGGTCGCCAGGGACCCAGTACTTC. Translated: CASSSGSPGTQYF. This chain joins TRBV6-2 or TRBV6-3 and TRBJ2-5; D possibly corresponds to TRBD2 (6 bases). The CDR3 length is 13 residues. Germline-derived CDR1 and CDR2 are MNHEY and SVGEGT. V was cut by 6 bases and J by 7 bases, with 15 bases left in between.

The J gene is TRBJ1-1, the V gene TRBV6-1, with D maybe TRBD1 (5 bases). Per the germline V gene, CDR1 is MNHNS and CDR2 is SASEGT. Trimming removed 6 bases from V and 4 bases from J, with 18 bases in between. The CDR3 is made up of 15 amino acids. CDR3 protein: CASRTRSGGITEAFF. The CDR3 DNA is TGTGCCAGCAGGACCAGATCGGGGGGTATCACTGAAGCTTTCTTT.